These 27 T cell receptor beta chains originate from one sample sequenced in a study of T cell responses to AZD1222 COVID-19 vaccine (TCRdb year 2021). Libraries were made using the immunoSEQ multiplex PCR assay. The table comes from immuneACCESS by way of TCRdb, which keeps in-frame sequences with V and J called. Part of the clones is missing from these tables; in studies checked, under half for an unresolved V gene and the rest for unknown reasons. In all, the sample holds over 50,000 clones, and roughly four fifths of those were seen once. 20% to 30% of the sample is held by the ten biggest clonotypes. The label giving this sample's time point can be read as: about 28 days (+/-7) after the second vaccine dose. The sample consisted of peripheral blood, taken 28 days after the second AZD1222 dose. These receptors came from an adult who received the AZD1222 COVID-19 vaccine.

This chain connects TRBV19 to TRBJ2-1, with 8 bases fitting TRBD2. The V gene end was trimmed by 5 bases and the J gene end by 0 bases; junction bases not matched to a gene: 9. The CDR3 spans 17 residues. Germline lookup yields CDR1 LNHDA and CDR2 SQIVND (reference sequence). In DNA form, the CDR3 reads TGTGCCAGTAGTTTCCCTTTAGCGGGAAGCTCCTACAATGAGCAGTTCTTC. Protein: CASSFPLAGSSYNEQFF.

The CDR3 is CASSWGGVKSEAFF. The CDR3 nucleotides are TGTGCCAGCAGCTGGGGGGGCGTCAAATCTGAAGCTTTCTTT. This rearrangement joins TRBV27 to TRBJ1-1, with a weak D call TRBD1 (6 bases). The CDR3 runs to 14 residues. The V and J ends lost 6 bases and 6 bases respectively, with 17 bases between them. Germline V gene data show CDR1 as MNHEY and CDR2 as SMNVEV (reference sequence).

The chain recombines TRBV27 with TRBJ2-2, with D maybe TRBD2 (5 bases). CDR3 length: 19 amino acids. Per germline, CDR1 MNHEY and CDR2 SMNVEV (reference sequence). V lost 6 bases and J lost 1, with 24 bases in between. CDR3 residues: CASSRPPGTRFQNTGELFF. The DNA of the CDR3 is TGTGCCAGCAGCCGTCCCCCGGGAACCCGGTTCCAGAACACCGGGGAGCTGTTTTTT.

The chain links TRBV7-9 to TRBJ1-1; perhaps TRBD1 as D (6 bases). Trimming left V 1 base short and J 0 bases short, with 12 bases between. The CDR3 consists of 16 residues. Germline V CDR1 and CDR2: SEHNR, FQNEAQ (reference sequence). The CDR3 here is CASSLGGRIMNTEAFF. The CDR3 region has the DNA TGTGCCAGCAGCTTAGGGGGGCGAATCATGAACACTGAAGCTTTCTTT.

CDR3 nucleotide sequence: TGCAGCGTAGAGCTAGCGGGAGGTGGCAATGAGCAGTTCTTC. Translation gives CSVELAGGGNEQFF. This chain links TRBV29-1 with TRBJ2-1; 11 bases map to TRBD2. Trimming removed 6 bases from V and 6 bases from J; junction bases left unmatched: 7. Germline V gene data show CDR1 as SQVTM and CDR2 as ANQGSEA. The CDR3 is 14 amino acids.

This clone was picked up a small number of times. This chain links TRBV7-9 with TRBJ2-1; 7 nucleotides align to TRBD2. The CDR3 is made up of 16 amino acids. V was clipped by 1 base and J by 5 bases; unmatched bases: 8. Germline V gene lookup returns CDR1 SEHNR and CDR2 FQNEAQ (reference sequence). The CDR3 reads CASSLVGGSLNNEQFF. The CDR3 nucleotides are TGTGCCAGCAGCTTAGTTGGCGGGAGTCTGAACAATGAGCAGTTCTTC. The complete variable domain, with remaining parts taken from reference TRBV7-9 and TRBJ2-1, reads DTGVSQNPRHKITKRGQNVTFRCDPISEHNRLYWYRQTLGQGPEFLTYFQNEAQLEKSRLLSDRFSAERPKGSFSTLEIQRTEQGDSAMYLCASSLVGGSLNNEQFFGPGTRLTVL.

CDR3 amino acids: CASSLGSEETQYF. CDR3 DNA: TGTGCCAGCAGCTTAGGCTCAGAAGAGACCCAGTACTTC. V is TRBV11-3 and J is TRBJ2-5; D remains ambiguous. The CDR3 sequence is 13 residues long. CDR1 and CDR2 from the germline V gene are SGHNT and YENEEA. V dropped 1 base and J dropped 3 bases, with 6 bases sitting between them. Variable domain in full (rest from reference TRBV11-3 and TRBJ2-5): EAGVVQSPRYKIIEKKQPVAFWCNPISGHNTLYWYLQNLGQGPELLIRYENEEAVDDSQLPKDRFSAERLKGVDSTLKIQPAELGDSAVYLCASSLGSEETQYFGPGTRLLVL.

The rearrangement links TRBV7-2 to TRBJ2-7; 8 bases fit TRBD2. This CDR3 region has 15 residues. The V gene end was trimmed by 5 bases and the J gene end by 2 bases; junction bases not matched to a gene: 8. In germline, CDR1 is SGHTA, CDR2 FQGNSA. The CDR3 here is CASSLTSGGAYEQYF. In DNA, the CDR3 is TGTGCCAGCAGCCTCACTAGCGGAGGAGCCTACGAGCAGTACTTC.

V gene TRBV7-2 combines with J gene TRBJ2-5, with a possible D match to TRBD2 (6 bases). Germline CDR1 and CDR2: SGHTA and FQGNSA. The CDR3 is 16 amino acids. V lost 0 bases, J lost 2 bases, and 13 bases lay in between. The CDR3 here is CASSLARGLSQETQYF. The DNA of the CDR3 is TGTGCCAGCAGCTTAGCGCGGGGACTGAGTCAAGAGACCCAGTACTTC.

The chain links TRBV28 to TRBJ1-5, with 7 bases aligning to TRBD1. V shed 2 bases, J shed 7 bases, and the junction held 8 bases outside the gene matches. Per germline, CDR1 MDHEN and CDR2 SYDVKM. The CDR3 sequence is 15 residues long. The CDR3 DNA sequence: TGTGCCAGCAGTTTAAGGGGGCCTTCTTCGCAGCCCCAGCATTTT. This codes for CASSLRGPSSQPQHF.

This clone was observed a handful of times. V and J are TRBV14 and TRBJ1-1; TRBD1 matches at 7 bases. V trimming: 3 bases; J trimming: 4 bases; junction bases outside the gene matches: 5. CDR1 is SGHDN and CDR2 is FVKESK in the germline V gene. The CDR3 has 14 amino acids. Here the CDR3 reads CASSQETGLTEAFF. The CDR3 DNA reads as TGTGCCAGCAGCCAGGAGACAGGGCTCACTGAAGCTTTCTTT.

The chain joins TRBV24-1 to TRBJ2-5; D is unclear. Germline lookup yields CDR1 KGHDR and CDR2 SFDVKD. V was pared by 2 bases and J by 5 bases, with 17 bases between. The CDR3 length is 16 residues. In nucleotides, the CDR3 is TGTGCCACCAGTGATTCACCGACCGTCGCGACGGAGACCCAGTACTTC. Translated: CATSDSPTVATETQYF.

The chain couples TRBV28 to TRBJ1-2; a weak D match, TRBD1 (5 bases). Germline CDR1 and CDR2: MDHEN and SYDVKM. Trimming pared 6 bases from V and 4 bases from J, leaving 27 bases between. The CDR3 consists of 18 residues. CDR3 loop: CASRSPGRGYRSIYGYTF. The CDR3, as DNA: TGTGCCAGCAGATCACCGGGACGGGGCTACCGTTCTATCTATGGCTACACCTTC.

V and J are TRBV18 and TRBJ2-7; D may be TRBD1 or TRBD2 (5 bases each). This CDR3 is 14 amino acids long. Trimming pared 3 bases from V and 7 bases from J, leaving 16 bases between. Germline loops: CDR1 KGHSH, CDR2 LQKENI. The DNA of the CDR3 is TGTGCCAGCTCACCGGGGACCGTCACGGGGGAGCAGTACTTC. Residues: CASSPGTVTGEQYF. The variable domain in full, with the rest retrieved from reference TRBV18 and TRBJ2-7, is NAGVMQNPRHLVRRRGQEARLRCSPMKGHSHVYWYRQLPEEGLKFMVYLQKENIIDESGMPKERFSAEFPKEGPSILRIQQVVRGDSAAYFCASSPGTVTGEQYFGPGTRLTVT.

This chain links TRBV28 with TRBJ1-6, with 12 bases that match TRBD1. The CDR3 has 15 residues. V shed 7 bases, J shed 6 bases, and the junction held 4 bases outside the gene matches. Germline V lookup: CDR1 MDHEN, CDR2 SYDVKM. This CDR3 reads CASITGQGANSPLHF. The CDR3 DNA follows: TGTGCCAGCATCACGGGACAGGGGGCTAATTCACCCCTCCACTTT.

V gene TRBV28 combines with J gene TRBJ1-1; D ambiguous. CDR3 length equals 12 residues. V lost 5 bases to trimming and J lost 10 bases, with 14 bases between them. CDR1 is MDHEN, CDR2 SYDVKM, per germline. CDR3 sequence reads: CASSRQRNGAFF. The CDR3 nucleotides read TGTGCCAGCAGTCGCCAGAGGAACGGAGCTTTCTTT.

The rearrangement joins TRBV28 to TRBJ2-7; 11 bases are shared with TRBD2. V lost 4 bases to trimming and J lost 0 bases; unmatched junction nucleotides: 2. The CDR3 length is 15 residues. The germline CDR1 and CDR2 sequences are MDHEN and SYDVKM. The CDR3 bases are TGTGCCAGCAGTTCTAGCGGGAGGAACTCCTACGAGCAGTACTTC. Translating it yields CASSSSGRNSYEQYF.

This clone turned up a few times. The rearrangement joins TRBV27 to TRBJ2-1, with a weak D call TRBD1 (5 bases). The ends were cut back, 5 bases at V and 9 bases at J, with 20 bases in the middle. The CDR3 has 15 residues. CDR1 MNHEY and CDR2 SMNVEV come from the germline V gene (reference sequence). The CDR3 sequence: CASSPALRLRGEQFF. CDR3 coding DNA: TGTGCCAGCAGTCCGGCCCTGAGATTAAGGGGTGAGCAGTTCTTC.

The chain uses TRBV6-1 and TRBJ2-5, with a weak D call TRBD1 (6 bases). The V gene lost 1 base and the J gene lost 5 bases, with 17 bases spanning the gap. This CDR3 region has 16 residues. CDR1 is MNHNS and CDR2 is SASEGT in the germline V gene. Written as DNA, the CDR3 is TGTGCCAGCAGTGAAGGTCGACAGGCCTGGTGGGAGACCCAGTACTTC. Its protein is CASSEGRQAWWETQYF.

This CDR3 reads CASSQGPASSYEQYF. The DNA of the CDR3 is TGCGCCAGCAGCCAAGGGCCAGCGAGCTCCTACGAGCAGTACTTC. The rearrangement uses TRBV4-1 and TRBJ2-7; D gene uncertain. The CDR3 consists of 15 residues. Trimming removed 1 base at V and 0 bases at J, with 10 bases between. Germline V gene sequence: CDR1 MGHRA, CDR2 YSYEKL.

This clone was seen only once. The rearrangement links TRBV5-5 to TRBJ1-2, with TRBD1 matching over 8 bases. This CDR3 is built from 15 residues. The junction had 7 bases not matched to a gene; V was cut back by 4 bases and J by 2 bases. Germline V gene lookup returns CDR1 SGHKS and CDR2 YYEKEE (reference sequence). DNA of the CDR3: TGTGCCAGCAGCGAACCGGACAGGGCCAACTATGGCTACACCTTC. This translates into CASSEPDRANYGYTF.

CDR3 in amino acids: CASSIQGMETQYF. DNA of the CDR3: TGTGCCAGCAGCATCCAGGGGATGGAGACCCAGTACTTC. The V gene is TRBV7-9, the J gene TRBJ2-5; maybe TRBD1 (6 bases). Germline CDR1 SEHNR, CDR2 FQNEAQ (reference sequence). There are 13 residues in the CDR3. V shed 5 bases and J shed 5 bases, with 12 bases lying between them.

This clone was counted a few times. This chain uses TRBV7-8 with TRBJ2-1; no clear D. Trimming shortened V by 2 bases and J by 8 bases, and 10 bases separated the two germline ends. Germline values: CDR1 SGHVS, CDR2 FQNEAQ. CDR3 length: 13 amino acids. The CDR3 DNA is TGTGCCAGCAGCTTATCTAGTCACGATGAGCAGTTCTTC. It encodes CASSLSSHDEQFF.

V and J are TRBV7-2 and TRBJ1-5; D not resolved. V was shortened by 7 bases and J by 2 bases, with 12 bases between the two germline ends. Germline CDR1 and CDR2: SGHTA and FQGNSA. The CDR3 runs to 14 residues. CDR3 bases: TGTGCCAGCAACCAAGGGAGTCGCAATCAGCCCCAGCATTTT. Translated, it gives CASNQGSRNQPQHF.

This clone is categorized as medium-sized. The DNA of the CDR3 is TGTGCCAGTAGTGCCTACGGAAAGGATGAAAAACTGTTTTTT. It is translated as CASSAYGKDEKLFF. The chain recombines TRBV19 with TRBJ1-4; D gene uncertain. Germline-derived CDR1 and CDR2 are LNHDA and SQIVND (reference sequence). V was trimmed by 5 bases and J by 6 bases, leaving 13 bases between them. The CDR3 has 14 residues. Using reference TRBV19 and TRBJ1-4 for the parts outside the CDR3, the full variable domain is DGGITQSPKYLFRKEGQNVTLSCEQNLNHDAMYWYRQDPGQGLRLIYYSQIVNDFQKGDIAEGYSVSREKKESFPLTVTSAQKNPTAFYLCASSAYGKDEKLFFGSGTQLSVL.

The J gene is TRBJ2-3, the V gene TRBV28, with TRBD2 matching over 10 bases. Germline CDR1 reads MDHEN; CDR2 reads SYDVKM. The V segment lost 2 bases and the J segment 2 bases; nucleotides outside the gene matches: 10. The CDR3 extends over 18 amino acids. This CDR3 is CASSLVGLAENPTDTQYF. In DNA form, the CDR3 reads TGTGCCAGCAGTTTAGTCGGACTAGCGGAGAATCCCACAGATACGCAGTATTTT.

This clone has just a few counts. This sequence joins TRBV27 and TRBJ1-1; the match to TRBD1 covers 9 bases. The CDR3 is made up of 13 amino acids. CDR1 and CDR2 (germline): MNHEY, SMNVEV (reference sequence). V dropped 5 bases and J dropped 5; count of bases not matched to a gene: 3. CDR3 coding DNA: TGTGCCAGCAGTATCGACAGGGGGACTGAAGCTTTCTTT. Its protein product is CASSIDRGTEAFF.